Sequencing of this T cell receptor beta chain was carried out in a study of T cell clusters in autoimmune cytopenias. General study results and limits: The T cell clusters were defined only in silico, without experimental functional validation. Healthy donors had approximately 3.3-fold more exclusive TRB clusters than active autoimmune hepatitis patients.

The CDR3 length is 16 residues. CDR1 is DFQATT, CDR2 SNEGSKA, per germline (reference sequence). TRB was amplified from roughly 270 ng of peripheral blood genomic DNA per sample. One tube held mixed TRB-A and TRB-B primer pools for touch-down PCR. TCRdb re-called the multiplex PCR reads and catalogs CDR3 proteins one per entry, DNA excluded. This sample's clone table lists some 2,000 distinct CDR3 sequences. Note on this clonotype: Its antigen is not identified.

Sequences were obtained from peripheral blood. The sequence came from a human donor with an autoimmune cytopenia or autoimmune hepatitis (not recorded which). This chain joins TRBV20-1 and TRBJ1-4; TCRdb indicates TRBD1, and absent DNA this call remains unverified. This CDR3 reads CSARVITGGDGEKLFF.